The present entry profiles one T cell receptor (beta chain) with its context. In germline, CDR1 is SNHLY, CDR2 FYNNEI. Trimming shortened V by 4 bases and J by 3 bases, and 11 bases separated the two germline ends. The CDR3 has 14 residues. TCRdb's copy holds only in-frame clones and misses some; the assay was immunoSEQ multiplex PCR. The table records 67,000 or so clones, approximately 90% of them present only once. These data belong to a study of T cells after somatic rescue of genetic block. Material for sequencing was peripheral blood mononuclear cells (PBMCs). The clonotype originates from a man aged 25-45 years. The chain couples TRBV2 to TRBJ2-3; D gene uncertain. This chain's CDR3 is CASSVAIITDTQYF. CDR3 DNA: TGTGCCAGCAGTGTTGCGATCATTACAGATACGCAGTATTTT.